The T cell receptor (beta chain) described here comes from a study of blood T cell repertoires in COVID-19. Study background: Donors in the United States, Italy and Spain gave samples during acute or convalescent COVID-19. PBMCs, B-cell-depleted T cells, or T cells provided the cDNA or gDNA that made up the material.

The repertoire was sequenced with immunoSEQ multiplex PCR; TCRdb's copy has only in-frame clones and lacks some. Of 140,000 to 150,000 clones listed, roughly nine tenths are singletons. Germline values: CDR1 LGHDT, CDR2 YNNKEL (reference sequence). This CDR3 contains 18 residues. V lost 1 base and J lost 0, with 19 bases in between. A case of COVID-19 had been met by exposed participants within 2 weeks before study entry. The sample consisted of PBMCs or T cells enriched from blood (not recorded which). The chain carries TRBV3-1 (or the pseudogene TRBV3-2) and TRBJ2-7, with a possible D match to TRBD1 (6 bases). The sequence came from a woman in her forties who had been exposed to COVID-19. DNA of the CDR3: TGTGCCAGCAGCCAAGGGCTTTCGGTGACAGGCTTCTCCTACGAGCAGTACTTC. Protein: CASSQGLSVTGFSYEQYF.